The clone carrying this TCR beta chain was counted between two and nine times. Antigen: not known. The sample originates from a study of blood T cells in healthy people across ages. Looking at the study overall: About one barcoded beta molecule was captured per two T cells (by template switching). Whole-study results and caveats: It was the long-lived donors that had more naive CD4+ cells and higher diversity than aged donors.

With a J-beta primer mix and a sample-barcoded 5' primer, a second PCR ran roughly 6 to 11 cycles. Using its own MiXCR run on the 5' RACE reads, TCRdb lists one record per CDR3 protein. The sample holds some 1,000,000 distinct CDR3 sequences, roughly a quarter seen once. Germline CDR1 reads SQVTM; CDR2 reads ANQGSEA. The CDR3 sequence is 13 residues long. Peripheral blood from each donor was collected in a volume of 8 to 10 milliliters. The sample was also reused in another study, on T cells of mothers and their children. This second study notes: Each mother gave over 9.5 million TCR beta CDR3 reads; each child, about 3 million.

The chain links TRBV29-1 to TRBJ2-5; D not certain. The J call may be wrong; the DNA end is better matched by TRBJ2-1. The receptor was derived from a girl aged 2 to 9 in good health. Specimen: blood. DNA of the CDR3: TGCAGCGTCGATATAAGCCAGTCCAATGAGCAGTTCTTC. Translating it yields CSVDISQSNEQFF.